This entry lists 32 T cell receptor beta chains sequenced from one sample in a study of T cells in Graves' hyperthyroidism and ophthalmopathy. There were TCR beta CDR3 regions amplified from RNA transcripts. Initially, a first-round RT-PCR of the TCR CDR3 employed the HTBI primer set. TCRdb redid the calling of the multiplex PCR reads with MiXCR, one entry per CDR3 protein. The table records hundreds of thousands of distinct CDR3 sequences, around 15% of them present only once. Sequenced input: blood. Receptors originate from a woman in her twenties or thirties with Graves' hyperthyroidism.

In this sample, this clonotype turned up many times. V is TRBV27 and J is TRBJ2-7; D not resolved. V dropped 0 bases and J dropped 3 bases, with 15 bases sitting between them. The germline V gene encodes CDR1 MNHEY and CDR2 SMNVEV (reference sequence). The CDR3 is 16 amino acids. The CDR3 region is CASSLSGPPGNYEQYF. CDR3 coding DNA: TGTGCCAGCAGTTTATCGGGTCCTCCCGGAAACTACGAGCAGTACTTC.

In its sample, this clonotype was seen many times. The V gene is TRBV20-1, the J gene TRBJ2-7; TRBD1 matches 9 bases. The CDR3 runs to 15 residues. Per the germline V gene, CDR1 is DFQATT and CDR2 is SNEGSKA (reference sequence). Germline trimming cut 0 bases from V and 6 bases from J; bases unmatched to any gene: 9. CDR3 DNA: TGCAGTGCTAGAGACCTACCTTCGGACAGGGGCGAGCAGTACTTC. Amino acid sequence: CSARDLPSDRGEQYF.

In this sample, this clonotype turned up many times. J is TRBJ1-1 and V is TRBV20-1; D is uncertain. The CDR3 consists of 12 residues. The V end lost 6 bases, the J end lost 5 bases, and 13 bases lay between the germline ends. Germline CDR1 reads DFQATT; CDR2 reads SNEGSKA (reference sequence). The CDR3, as DNA: TGCAGTGCCCGGGAGGGTGGAACTGAAGCTTTCTTT. Its protein is CSAREGGTEAFF.

The chain recombines TRBV27 with TRBJ2-7; 11 bases are shared with TRBD2. The V segment lost 5 bases and the J segment 2 bases; nucleotides outside the gene matches: 11. The CDR3 is 17 amino acids. Germline V lookup: CDR1 MNHEY, CDR2 SMNVEV (reference sequence). CDR3 loop: CASSTTLGTSGTYEQYF. CDR3 coding DNA: TGTGCCAGCAGTACCACCCTCGGGACTAGCGGCACCTACGAGCAGTACTTC.

This chain uses TRBV20-1 with TRBJ2-7; no definite D call. The V gene lost 0 bases and the J gene lost 4 bases, with 13 bases spanning the gap. CDR1 and CDR2 from the germline V gene are DFQATT and SNEGSKA (reference sequence). The length of the CDR3 is 14 residues. The CDR3 loop reads CSARDQRLIYEQYF. In nucleotides, the CDR3 is TGCAGTGCTAGAGATCAGAGACTTATTTACGAGCAGTACTTC.

This clonotype was seen ten or more times. The V call is TRBV7-2, the J call TRBJ1-5; 12 nucleotides agree with TRBD1. J gave up 2 bases and V 2 bases, and 4 bases lay outside the gene matches. Germline values: CDR1 SGHTA, CDR2 FQGNSA. The CDR3 is 17 amino acids. CDR3 nucleotides: TGTGCCAGCAGCTTAACCGGGACAGGGGGCGGCAATCAGCCCCAGCATTTT. Encoded protein: CASSLTGTGGGNQPQHF.

V gene TRBV6-1 combines with J gene TRBJ2-1; 14 bases match TRBD2. Losses at the gene ends were 7 bases for V and 8 bases for J; bases not matched to a gene: 10. The CDR3 runs 16 residues. CDR1 is MNHNS, CDR2 SASEGT, per germline. The CDR3 spells CASITGTSGRPHEQFF. The CDR3 DNA is TGTGCCAGCATTACCGGGACTAGCGGGAGACCCCATGAGCAGTTCTTC.

This chain joins TRBV7-6 and TRBJ2-1; TRBD1 matches at 9 bases. Germline V lookup: CDR1 SGHVS, CDR2 FNYEAQ. This CDR3 is built from 16 residues. The V segment lost 1 base and the J segment 6 bases; nucleotides outside the gene matches: 7. The chain's CDR3 is CASSLVGQGLANEQFF. In nucleotides, the CDR3 is TGTGCCAGCAGCTTAGTGGGACAGGGCCTAGCCAATGAGCAGTTCTTC.

The table lists this clonotype with many counts. V is TRBV11-2 and J is TRBJ1-5; TRBD1 might be the D (6 bases). CDR3 size: 15 residues. V was trimmed by 2 bases and J by 0 bases, leaving 8 bases between them. Germline V gene data show CDR1 as SGHAT and CDR2 as FQNNGV. CDR3 DNA: TGTGCCAGCAGCTTATCAGGGGATAGCAATCAGCCCCAGCATTTT. Residues: CASSLSGDSNQPQHF.

This clonotype was seen more than once but under ten times. CDR3 nucleotide sequence: TGTGCCACCAAGACAGGGACAGCGAACACCGGGGAGCTGTTTTTT. It specifies CATKTGTANTGELFF. The genes are TRBV15 and TRBJ2-2; 7 positions agree with TRBD1. CDR1 and CDR2 from the germline V gene are LNHNV and YYDKDF (reference sequence). The CDR3 is 15 amino acids. V lost 7 bases and J lost 0; bases outside the gene matches: 5.

The chain carries TRBV7-2 and TRBJ2-1, with TRBD2 identical over 7 bases. Trimming cost V 5 bases and J 8 bases; bases outside gene matches: 15. CDR3 length: 16 amino acids. In germline, CDR1 is SGHTA, CDR2 FQGNSA. The CDR3 protein is CASSVPGRRGNDEQFF. The DNA for the CDR3 is TGTGCCAGCAGCGTACCCGGGAGGCGGGGTAACGATGAGCAGTTCTTC.

This clonotype was found a few times. A read error may explain this, as a much larger clone is one base away. This rearrangement joins TRBV7-9 to TRBJ1-2; 9 bases agree with TRBD1. The V and J ends lost 4 bases and 4 bases, in that order; junction bases with no gene match: 1. CDR1 is SEHNR, CDR2 FQNEAQ, per germline (reference sequence). There are 13 residues in the CDR3. The CDR3 nucleotides are TGTGCCAGCAGCTGGACAGGGGCCTATGGCTACACCTTC. This encodes CASSWTGAYGYTF.

The sample holds many counts of this clonotype. The gene calls are TRBV2 and TRBJ2-3; the D gene is possibly TRBD2 (6 bases). The CDR3 covers 14 residues. Looked up from germline, CDR1 is SNHLY and CDR2 is FYNNEI. The germline V and J ends were trimmed by 6 bases and 1 base, with 11 bases remaining between them. This CDR3 reads CASSKGLRTDTQYF. In DNA, the CDR3 is TGTGCCAGCAGCAAGGGACTCCGCACAGATACGCAGTATTTT.

About this clonotype itself: This could be a read error, since a much larger clone is one nucleotide away. The chain recombines TRBV6-1 with TRBJ2-7; D tentatively fits TRBD1 or TRBD2 (5 bases each). CDR1 is MNHNS, CDR2 SASEGT, per germline. With 4 bases removed from V and 2 bases from J, the gap between germline ends came to 18 bases. The CDR3 has 16 amino acids. In nucleotides, the CDR3 is TGTGCCAGCAGTGGAGCTAGGGACCGATTCCCCTACGAGCAGTACTTC. This translates into CASSGARDRFPYEQYF.

Regarding this clonotype: Mismatch with germline at one junction end may stem from a read error. The CDR3 here is CASSLPLAGPYNEQSF. In DNA, the CDR3 is TGTGCCAGCAGCTTACCCCTAGCGGGCCCCTACAATGAGCAGTCCTTC. The chain links TRBV7-9 to TRBJ2-1, with 8 bases that match TRBD2. Germline assignment: CDR1 SEHNR and CDR2 FQNEAQ (reference sequence). This CDR3 comprises 16 residues.

This clonotype was seen at least ten times. This chain uses TRBV5-1 with TRBJ1-1; no clear D gene. The V and J ends lost 0 bases and 1 base respectively, with 16 bases between them. Germline lookup yields CDR1 SGHRS and CDR2 YFSETQ. There are 17 residues in the CDR3. The CDR3 spells CASSLVGFTTQNTEAFF. The DNA for the CDR3 is TGCGCCAGCAGCTTGGTCGGGTTTACCACACAGAACACTGAAGCTTTCTTT.

The rearrangement links TRBV4-1 to TRBJ2-1; 7 nucleotides match TRBD2. Trimming removed 3 bases from V and 4 bases from J; junction bases left unmatched: 3. The CDR3 extends over 14 amino acids. Per the germline V gene, CDR1 is MGHRA and CDR2 is YSYEKL. The CDR3 coding sequence is TGCGCCAGCAGCCACCTAGCGGAGTACAATGAGCAGTTCTTC. Translating gives CASSHLAEYNEQFF.

J is TRBJ2-2 and V is TRBV7-3, with 11 bases fitting TRBD2. V was pared by 7 bases and J by 0 bases, with 4 bases of the junction left unmatched. The CDR3 has 16 residues. CDR1 and CDR2 (germline): SGHTA, FQGTGA. This CDR3 reads CASTLAGGANTGELFF. The CDR3 DNA sequence: TGTGCCAGCACCCTAGCGGGAGGAGCGAACACCGGGGAGCTGTTTTTT.

This clonotype was recorded a few times. The chain couples TRBV20-1 to TRBJ1-5; 7 bases agree with TRBD1. The germline gives CDR1 DFQATT, CDR2 SNEGSKA (reference sequence). The CDR3 is 15 amino acids. V shed 3 bases, J shed 5 bases, and the junction held 10 bases outside the gene matches. The chain's CDR3 is CSASTLDRAHQPQHF. The CDR3, as DNA: TGCAGTGCTAGTACCCTAGACAGGGCGCATCAGCCCCAGCATTTT.

This clonotype was recorded many times. This chain uses TRBV12-3 or TRBV12-4 with TRBJ2-1, with a possible D match to TRBD1 (8 bases). CDR3 length: 13 amino acids. V dropped 4 bases and J dropped 7 bases, with 11 bases sitting between them. The CDR3: CASSSQGGNEQFF. The CDR3 DNA follows: TGTGCCAGCAGTTCACAGGGGGGGAATGAGCAGTTCTTC.

The J gene is TRBJ2-1, the V gene TRBV11-2; D is uncertain. The CDR3 loop spans 13 amino acids. From germline, CDR1 is SGHAT and CDR2 FQNNGV. V lost 8 bases and J 2 bases, leaving 10 bases between the germline ends. The CDR3 DNA is TGTGCCAGCGGGCCCTTAGCCTACAATGAGCAGTTCTTC. Translated: CASGPLAYNEQFF. Together with reference TRBV11-2 and TRBJ2-1, the CDR3 gives the full variable domain: EAGVAQSPRYKIIEKRQSVAFWCNPISGHATLYWYQQILGQGPKLLIQFQNNGVVDDSQLPKDRFSAERLKGVDSTLKIQPAKLEDSAVYLCASGPLAYNEQFFGPGTRLTVL.

This clonotype was counted only a few times. The V and J genes are TRBV6-1 and TRBJ2-7; 12 positions agree with TRBD1. Per germline, CDR1 MNHNS and CDR2 SASEGT. V shed 8 bases and J 7 bases; nucleotides not matched to a gene: 12. CDR3 length: 15 amino acids. CDR3 DNA: TGTGCCAGCGGACCCTCGGGACAGGGGGCGCGGGAGCAGTACTTC. It is translated as CASGPSGQGAREQYF.

There are many counts of this clonotype. The CDR3, as DNA: TGTGCCTGGAGTGGCGGGACAGCGAGAGAGACCCAGTACTTC. Its protein is CAWSGGTARETQYF. The rearrangement joins TRBV30 to TRBJ2-5, with D possibly TRBD1 on 7 matching bases. Germline V lookup: CDR1 GTSNPN, CDR2 SVGIG (reference sequence). The V end lost 1 base, the J end lost 4 bases, and 13 bases lay between the germline ends. The CDR3 consists of 14 residues.

This clonotype was counted at least ten times. The V gene is TRBV28, the J gene TRBJ2-7, with TRBD2 identical over 14 bases. The germline V gene has CDR1 MDHEN and CDR2 SYDVKM. Trimming removed 6 bases from V and 1 base from J; junction bases left unmatched: 14. The CDR3 covers 19 residues. CDR3 amino acids: CASRGLAGVGIVPSYEQYF. DNA of the CDR3: TGTGCCAGCAGGGGACTAGCGGGAGTCGGGATAGTTCCTTCCTACGAGCAGTACTTC.

This clonotype was counted at least ten times. The chain has TRBV12-3 or TRBV12-4 and TRBJ2-1; 8 bases agree with TRBD1. This CDR3 contains 14 residues. V lost 4 bases to trimming and J lost 7 bases; unmatched junction nucleotides: 6. The CDR3 nucleotides are TGTGCCAGCAGTTCAGGGGGCAAGGGTAATGAGCAGTTCTTC. This encodes CASSSGGKGNEQFF.

This clonotype was detected ten times or more. The chain combines TRBV28 with TRBJ1-2; the match to TRBD1 covers 9 bases. The CDR3 spans 15 residues. J was trimmed by 6 bases and V by 3 bases; bases with no gene match: 8. The germline V gene has CDR1 MDHEN and CDR2 SYDVKM. This CDR3 reads CASSFLDRGFNGYTF. The CDR3 bases are TGTGCCAGCAGTTTCCTGGACAGGGGTTTCAATGGCTACACCTTC.

This clonotype was detected ten times or more. The CDR3 bases are TGTGCCAGCAGGACAGGGTTTCAGCCCCAGCATTTT. This gives the protein CASRTGFQPQHF. The rearrangement uses TRBV28 and TRBJ1-5, with 7 bases that match TRBD1. CDR3 length: 12 amino acids. Germline CDR1 is MDHEN and CDR2 is SYDVKM. The V and J ends lost 6 bases and 6 bases, in that order; junction bases with no gene match: 2.

This clonotype was counted many times. The rearrangement links TRBV2 to TRBJ1-5; D is unresolved. CDR1 and CDR2 from the germline V gene are SNHLY and FYNNEI. This CDR3 comprises 13 residues. Trimming cost V 1 base and J 5 bases, with 6 bases left between them. The DNA of the CDR3 is TGTGCCAGCAGTGAAGGTCGTGATCAGCCCCAGCATTTT. It specifies CASSEGRDQPQHF. The full variable domain, in which reference TRBV2 and TRBJ1-5 provide the parts outside the CDR3, is EPEVTQTPSHQVTQMGQEVILRCVPISNHLYFYWYRQILGQKVEFLVSFYNNEISEKSEIFDDQFSVERPDGSNFTLKIRSTKLEDSAMYFCASSEGRDQPQHFGDGTRLSIL.

This clonotype has just a few counts. This chain joins TRBV24-1 and TRBJ1-5; D possibly corresponds to TRBD1 (5 bases). CDR3 size: 17 residues. Germline CDR1 is KGHDR and CDR2 is SFDVKD. V gave up 5 bases and J gave up 0 bases, with 16 bases separating them. CDR3 residues: CATSGGRGDYSNQPQHF. CDR3 nucleotide sequence: TGTGCCACCAGTGGTGGGAGAGGGGACTATAGCAATCAGCCCCAGCATTTT.

This clonotype was seen a handful of times. The chain links TRBV4-1 to TRBJ1-1, with a possible D match to TRBD1 (5 bases). Trimming took 1 base from V and 10 from J, leaving 19 bases between them. The CDR3 runs to 15 residues. CDR1 and CDR2 (germline): MGHRA, YSYEKL. CDR3 residues: CASSQGLARDPRAFF. In DNA form, the CDR3 reads TGCGCCAGCAGCCAAGGGCTCGCCAGGGACCCCCGAGCTTTCTTT.

The V gene is TRBV6-5, the J gene TRBJ1-5; D uncertain. Germline V lookup: CDR1 MNHEY, CDR2 SVGAGI. V lost 4 bases and J 4 bases, leaving 11 bases between the germline ends. The CDR3 extends over 14 amino acids. CDR3 nucleotide sequence: TGTGCCAGCAGTTCGGGGAGACGTAATCAGCCCCAGCATTTT. Translating it yields CASSSGRRNQPQHF.

Worth noting for this clonotype: Germline and junction disagree at one end, which may indicate a read error. The chain couples TRBV5-4 to TRBJ2-7, with a tentative D call TRBD1 (6 bases). The CDR3 runs to 14 residues. Germline lookup yields CDR1 SGHNT and CDR2 YYREEE (reference sequence). CDR3 protein: CASGLVTGSYEQYF. As DNA, the CDR3 is TGTGCCAGCGGCTTGGTAACAGGGTCCTACGAGCAGTACTTC.